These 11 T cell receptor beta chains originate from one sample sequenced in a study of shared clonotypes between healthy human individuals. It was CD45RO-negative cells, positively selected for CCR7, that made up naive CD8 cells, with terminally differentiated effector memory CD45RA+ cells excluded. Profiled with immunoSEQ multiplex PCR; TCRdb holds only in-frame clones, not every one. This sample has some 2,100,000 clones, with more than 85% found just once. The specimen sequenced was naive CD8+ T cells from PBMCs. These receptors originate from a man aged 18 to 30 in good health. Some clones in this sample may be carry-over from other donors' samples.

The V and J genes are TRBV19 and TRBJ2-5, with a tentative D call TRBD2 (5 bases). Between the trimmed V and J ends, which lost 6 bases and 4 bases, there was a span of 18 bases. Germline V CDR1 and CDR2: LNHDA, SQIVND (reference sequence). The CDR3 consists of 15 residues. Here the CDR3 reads CASSSDFPSPETQYF. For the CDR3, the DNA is TGTGCCAGTAGCTCGGACTTCCCGAGCCCAGAGACCCAGTACTTC. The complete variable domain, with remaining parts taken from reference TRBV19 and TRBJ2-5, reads DGGITQSPKYLFRKEGQNVTLSCEQNLNHDAMYWYRQDPGQGLRLIYYSQIVNDFQKGDIAEGYSVSREKKESFPLTVTSAQKNPTAFYLCASSSDFPSPETQYFGPGTRLLVL.

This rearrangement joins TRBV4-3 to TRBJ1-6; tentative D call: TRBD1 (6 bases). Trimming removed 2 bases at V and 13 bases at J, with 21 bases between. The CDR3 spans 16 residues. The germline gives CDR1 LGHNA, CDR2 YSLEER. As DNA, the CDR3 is TGCGCCAGCAGCCAATCACCTTGGGGGGCCGGCGATCCCCTCCACTTT. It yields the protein CASSQSPWGAGDPLHF.

The DNA of the CDR3 is TGTGCCAGCAGTTCGACCAGGGGGCTGGCTGAAGCTTTCTTT. Its protein product is CASSSTRGLAEAFF. The chain combines TRBV6-5 with TRBJ1-1; the match to TRBD1 covers 8 bases. CDR3 size: 14 residues. Trimming at V came to 4 bases and at J to 6 bases, leaving 7 bases not matched to a gene. The germline gives CDR1 MNHEY, CDR2 SVGAGI.

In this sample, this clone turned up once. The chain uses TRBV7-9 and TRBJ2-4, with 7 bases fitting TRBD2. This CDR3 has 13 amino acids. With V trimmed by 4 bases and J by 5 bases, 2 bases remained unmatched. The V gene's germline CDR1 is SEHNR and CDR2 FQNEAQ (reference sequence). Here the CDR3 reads CASSYGGENIQYF. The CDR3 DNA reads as TGTGCCAGCAGCTATGGGGGGGAAAACATTCAGTACTTC.

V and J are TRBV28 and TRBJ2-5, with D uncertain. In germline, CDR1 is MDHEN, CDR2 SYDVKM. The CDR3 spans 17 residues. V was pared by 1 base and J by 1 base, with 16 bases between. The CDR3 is CASSLYGQEPTQETQYF. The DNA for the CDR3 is TGTGCCAGCAGTTTATATGGGCAGGAGCCTACCCAAGAGACCCAGTACTTC.

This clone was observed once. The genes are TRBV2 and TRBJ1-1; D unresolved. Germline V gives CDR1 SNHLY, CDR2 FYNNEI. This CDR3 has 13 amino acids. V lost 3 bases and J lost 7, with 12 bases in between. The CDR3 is CASSDSRINEAFF. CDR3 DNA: TGTGCCAGCAGTGATTCCAGGATAAATGAAGCTTTCTTT.

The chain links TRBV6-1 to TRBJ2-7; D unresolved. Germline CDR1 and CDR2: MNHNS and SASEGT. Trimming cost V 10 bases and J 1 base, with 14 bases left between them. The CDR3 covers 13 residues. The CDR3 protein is CAISPGPSYEQYF. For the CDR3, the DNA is TGTGCCATCTCCCCAGGACCTTCCTACGAGCAGTACTTC.

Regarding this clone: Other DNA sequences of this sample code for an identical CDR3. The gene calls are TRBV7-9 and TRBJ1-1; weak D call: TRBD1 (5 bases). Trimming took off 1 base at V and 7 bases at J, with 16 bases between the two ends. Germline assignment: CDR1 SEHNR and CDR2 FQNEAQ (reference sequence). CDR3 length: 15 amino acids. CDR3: CASSLGVDTKGEAFF. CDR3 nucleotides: TGTGCCAGCAGCTTAGGTGTGGACACCAAAGGTGAAGCTTTCTTT.

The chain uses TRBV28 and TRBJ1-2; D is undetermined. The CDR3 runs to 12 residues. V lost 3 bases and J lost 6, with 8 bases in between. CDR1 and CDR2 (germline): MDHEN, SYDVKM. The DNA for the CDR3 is TGTGCCAGCAGTTTCGAGGGCGATGGCTACACCTTC. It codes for CASSFEGDGYTF.

CDR3 loop: CASSPAGSYNEQFF. The DNA of the CDR3 is TGTGCCAGCAGCCCAGCGGGCTCATACAATGAGCAGTTCTTC. This chain connects TRBV11-2 to TRBJ2-1; D may be TRBD2 (6 bases). Germline V gene data show CDR1 as SGHAT and CDR2 as FQNNGV. V lost 5 bases and J 4 bases, leaving 12 bases between the germline ends. This CDR3 has 14 residues.

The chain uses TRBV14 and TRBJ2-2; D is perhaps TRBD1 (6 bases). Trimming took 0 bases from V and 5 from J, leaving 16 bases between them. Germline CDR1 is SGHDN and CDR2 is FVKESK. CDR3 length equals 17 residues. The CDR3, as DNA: TGTGCCAGCAGCCAAGATTGGGTGTCAGGGGTGACCGGGGAGCTGTTTTTT. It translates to CASSQDWVSGVTGELFF.